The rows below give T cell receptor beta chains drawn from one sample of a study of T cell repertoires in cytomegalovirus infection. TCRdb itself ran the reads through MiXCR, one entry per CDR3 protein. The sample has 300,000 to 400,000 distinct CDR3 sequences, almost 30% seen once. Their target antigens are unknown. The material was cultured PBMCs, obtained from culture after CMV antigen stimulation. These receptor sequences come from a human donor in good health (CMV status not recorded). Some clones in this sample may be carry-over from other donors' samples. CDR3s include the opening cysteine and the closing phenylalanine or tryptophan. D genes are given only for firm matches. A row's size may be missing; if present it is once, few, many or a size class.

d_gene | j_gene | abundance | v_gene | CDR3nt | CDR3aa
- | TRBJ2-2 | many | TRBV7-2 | TGTGCCAGCAGCTTAGATCATACCGCCGGGGAGCTGTTTTTT | CASSLDHTAGELFF
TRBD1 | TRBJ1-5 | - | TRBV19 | TGTGCCAGTACGGACAGGCCCAGGCAGCCCCAGCATTTT | CASTDRPRQPQHF
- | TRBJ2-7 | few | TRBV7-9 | TGTGCCAGCAGCTTGAGGGGCGGCGAGCAGTACTTC | CASSLRGGEQYF
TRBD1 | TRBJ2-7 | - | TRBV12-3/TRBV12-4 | TGTGCCAGCAGTGGGACAGAGTCTTCCTACGAGCAGTACTTC | CASSGTESSYEQYF
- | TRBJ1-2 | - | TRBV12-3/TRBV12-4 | TGTGCCAGCAGCCCTACCGGGACACTGCGCACCTTC | CASSPTGTLRTF
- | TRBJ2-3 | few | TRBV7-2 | TGTGCCAGCAGGACTGCGACAGGCACAGATACGCAGTATTTT | CASRTATGTDTQYF
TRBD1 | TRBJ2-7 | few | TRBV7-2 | TGTGCCAGCAGCTTGCCGGGACAGTCCTACGAGCAGTACTTC | CASSLPGQSYEQYF
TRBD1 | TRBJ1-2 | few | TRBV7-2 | TGTGCCAGCAGCCTGGGGACAGTAACCTATGGCTACACCTTC | CASSLGTVTYGYTF
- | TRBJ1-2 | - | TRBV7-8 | TGTGCCAGCAGCTTCCCCGTCGACCCGCGGGGGCGCCCCGGCTATGGCTACACCTTC | CASSFPVDPRGRPGYGYTF
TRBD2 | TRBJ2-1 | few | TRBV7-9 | TGTGCCAGCAGCGCACTAGCGGGAGGCCACCGGGGGGACAATGAGCAGTTCTTC | CASSALAGGHRGDNEQFF
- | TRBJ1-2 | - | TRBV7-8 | TGTGCCAGCAGCTTGGGGGCCGCCTATGGCTACACCTTC | CASSLGAAYGYTF
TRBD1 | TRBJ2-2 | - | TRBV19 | TGTGCCAGTAGTATCGACAGGGAATTCACCGGGGAGCTGTTTTTT | CASSIDREFTGELFF
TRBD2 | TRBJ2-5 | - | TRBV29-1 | TGCAGCGTAGCGACTAGCGGGAGGGCCGAGGAGACCCAGTACTTC | CSVATSGRAEETQYF
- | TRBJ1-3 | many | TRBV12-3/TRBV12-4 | TGTGCCAGCAGTTTCCGAAGGTCTCTCTCTGGAAACACCATATATTTT | CASSFRRSLSGNTIYF
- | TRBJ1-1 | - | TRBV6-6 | TGTGCCAGCACCCTTTCGGACACTGAAGCTTTCTTT | CASTLSDTEAFF
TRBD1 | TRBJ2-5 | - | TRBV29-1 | TGCAGCGTTGTGGGCAGGGGGCGAGAGACCCAGTACTTC | CSVVGRGRETQYF
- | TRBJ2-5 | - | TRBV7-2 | TGTGCCAACAGCTTAAAGGGGCGGGAAGAGACCCAGTACTTC | CANSLKGREETQYF
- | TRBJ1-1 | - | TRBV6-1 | TGTGCCACATCAATGGAACCAGGGCCTGAAGCTTTCTTT | CATSMEPGPEAFF
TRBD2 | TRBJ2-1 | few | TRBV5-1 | TGCGCCAGCAGCTTTATATTACTAGCGGGAATCAATGAGCAGTTCTTC | CASSFILLAGINEQFF
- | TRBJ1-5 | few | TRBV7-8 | TGTGCCAGCAGCTTAGCCCGCACTCAGCCCCAGCATTTT | CASSLARTQPQHF
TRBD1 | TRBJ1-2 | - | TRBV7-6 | TGTGCCAGCAGCTCCCGACAGGGTAGTGATTTAGGCTACACCTTC | CASSSRQGSDLGYTF
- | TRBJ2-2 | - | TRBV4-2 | TGTGCCAGCAGCCAAGTTGGGGAGGGGGTGGTCACCGGGGAGCTGTTTTTT | CASSQVGEGVVTGELFF
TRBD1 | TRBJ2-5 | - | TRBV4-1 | TGCGCCAGCAGCCAATGGGACAGGGTCCTCCGCCAAGAGACCCAGTACTTC | CASSQWDRVLRQETQYF